Following are 30 T cell receptor beta chains from one sample sequenced in a study of CD8 T cells in ankylosing spondylitis. Each CDR3 protein is one row after TCRdb ran MiXCR on the 5' RACE reads. The repertoire has about 360,000 distinct CDR3 sequences, roughly 15% of them found once; the top ten carry 0.9% to 1.2%. The sample comprised blood, either unsorted or a sorted T cell fraction (not recorded which). The receptor source for this set is a male donor with ankylosing spondylitis or in good health (not recorded which).

J is TRBJ2-5 and V is TRBV5-1; D unclear. There are 14 residues in the CDR3. V dropped 7 bases and J dropped 4 bases, with 17 bases sitting between them. The germline CDR1 and CDR2 sequences are SGHRS and YFSETQ. The CDR3 here is CASSRMGMGETQYF. CDR3 nucleotides: TGCGCCAGCTCAAGAATGGGGATGGGAGAGACCCAGTACTTC.

This clonotype was detected ten times or more. This chain uses TRBV6-5 with TRBJ2-3; D is ambiguous. V was pared by 0 bases and J by 2 bases, with 12 bases between. The germline V gene encodes CDR1 MNHEY and CDR2 SVGAGI. CDR3 size: 16 residues. CDR3 in DNA: TGTGCCAGCAGTTACTCGGTCGGAACCTACACAGATACGCAGTATTTT. Its protein product is CASSYSVGTYTDTQYF.

This clonotype was seen a few times. The V gene is TRBV20-1, the J gene TRBJ2-5, with TRBD2 matching over 10 bases. The CDR3 covers 15 residues. V shed 1 base and J 2 bases; nucleotides not matched to a gene: 4. Per the germline V gene, CDR1 is DFQATT and CDR2 is SNEGSKA (reference sequence). The CDR3 is CSARVRTSGQETQYF. In DNA, the CDR3 is TGCAGTGCTAGAGTGAGGACTAGCGGACAAGAGACCCAGTACTTC.

This clonotype was seen more than once but under ten times. The CDR3: CASSLGGTRLFF. As DNA, the CDR3 is TGTGCCAGCAGTTTGGGTGGGACCAGACTGTTTTTT. The chain combines TRBV12-3 or TRBV12-4 with TRBJ2-2; possibly TRBD1 or TRBD2 for D (5 bases each). The CDR3 loop spans 12 amino acids. V gave up 3 bases and J gave up 14 bases, with 13 bases separating them.

This clonotype was picked up a small number of times. The V gene is TRBV2, the J gene TRBJ1-4; weak D call: TRBD1 (5 bases). Germline V lookup: CDR1 SNHLY, CDR2 FYNNEI. V lost 11 bases, J lost 7 bases, and 17 bases lay in between. This CDR3 is 13 amino acids long. CDR3 sequence (DNA): TGTGCCTCTGGAGTGCGGGGGAGTGAAAAACTGTTTTTT. This translates into CASGVRGSEKLFF.

The chain recombines TRBV15 with TRBJ2-1; 7 bases agree with TRBD1. The CDR3 runs to 14 residues. CDR1 is LNHNV and CDR2 is YYDKDF in the germline V gene (reference sequence). V was pared by 4 bases and J by 4 bases, with 4 bases of the junction left unmatched. CDR3 coding DNA: TGTGCCACCAGCACCGGGACAGCTTACAATGAGCAGTTCTTC. Amino acids: CATSTGTAYNEQFF. The whole variable domain, filled in from reference TRBV15 and TRBJ2-1, reads DAMVIQNPRYQVTQFGKPVTLSCSQTLNHNVMYWYQQKSSQAPKLLFHYYDKDFNNEADTPDNFQSRRPNTSFCFLDIRSPGLGDTAMYLCATSTGTAYNEQFFGPGTRLTVL.

The CDR3 nucleotides are TGCGCCAGCATCCTCTCGACCTACGAGCAGTACTTC. This encodes CASILSTYEQYF. The V and J genes are TRBV5-1 and TRBJ2-7; D gene unclear. The germline V and J ends were trimmed by 6 bases and 2 bases, with 9 bases remaining between them. Germline values: CDR1 SGHRS, CDR2 YFSETQ. The CDR3 is 12 residues long.

The chain carries TRBV20-1 and TRBJ2-2; perhaps D is TRBD1 or TRBD2 (6 bases each). V shed 3 bases and J shed 6 bases, with 14 bases lying between them. This CDR3 is 14 amino acids long. Germline loops: CDR1 DFQATT, CDR2 SNEGSKA (reference sequence). The CDR3 DNA reads as TGCAGTGCTAGCTGGGGGGCTGGCGCCGGGGAGCTGTTTTTT. Its translation is CSASWGAGAGELFF.

Regarding this clonotype: Being one base from a much bigger clone, this may be a read error. The rearrangement uses TRBV29-1 and TRBJ2-7; no firm D call. This CDR3 region has 13 residues. Trimming pared 5 bases from V and 0 bases from J, leaving 11 bases between. The V gene's germline CDR1 is SQVTM and CDR2 ANQGSEA. The DNA of the CDR3 is TGCAGCGTTAAAGTGCACAGCTCCTACGAGCAGTACTTC. Protein: CSVKVHSSYEQYF.

The table lists this clonotype with a few counts. The J gene is TRBJ2-5, the V gene TRBV9; D perhaps matches TRBD1 (6 bases). Between the trimmed V and J ends, which lost 6 bases and 1 base, there was a span of 7 bases. The CDR3 is 12 amino acids. Germline lookup yields CDR1 SGDLS and CDR2 YYNGEE. The CDR3 here is CASKGVQETQYF. In nucleotides, the CDR3 is TGTGCCAGCAAGGGGGTCCAAGAGACCCAGTACTTC.

CDR3 sequence: CASSSRGAGGLGGNEQFF. CDR3 DNA: TGCGCCAGCAGCTCCCGGGGAGCGGGGGGCCTTGGCGGGAATGAGCAGTTCTTC. This chain links TRBV5-1 with TRBJ2-1; TRBD2 matches at 9 bases. The CDR3 extends over 18 amino acids. Per the germline V gene, CDR1 is SGHRS and CDR2 is YFSETQ. Trimming at V came to 3 bases and at J to 7 bases, leaving 17 bases not matched to a gene.

V usage is TRBV5-1 and J usage is TRBJ2-5; 7 bases are shared with TRBD1. The CDR3 extends over 16 amino acids. After removal of 2 bases from V and 5 bases from J, the junction contained 12 bases not matched to a gene. Germline values: CDR1 SGHRS, CDR2 YFSETQ. The CDR3 here is CASSLGTALSSETQYF. DNA for the CDR3: TGCGCCAGCAGCTTAGGGACAGCTTTGTCGTCGGAGACCCAGTACTTC.

This clonotype was recorded many times. V is TRBV7-2 and J is TRBJ2-5, with no clear D. V was shortened by 4 bases and J by 4 bases, with 16 bases between the two germline ends. The CDR3 totals 15 residues. Looked up from germline, CDR1 is SGHTA and CDR2 is FQGNSA. In DNA form, the CDR3 reads TGTGCCAGCAGCTCGGCCATGGTCGTGGTAGAGACCCAGTACTTC. It yields the protein CASSSAMVVVETQYF. Complete variable domain (other parts from reference TRBV7-2 and TRBJ2-5): GAGVSQSPSNKVTEKGKDVELRCDPISGHTALYWYRQSLGQGLEFLIYFQGNSAPDKSGLPSDRFSAERTGGSVSTLTIQRTQQEDSAVYLCASSSAMVVVETQYFGPGTRLLVL.

In this sample, this clonotype turned up a few times. The chain carries TRBV12-3 or TRBV12-4 and TRBJ1-6; no clear D gene. The CDR3 totals 15 residues. The V gene lost 5 bases and the J gene lost 10 bases, with 18 bases spanning the gap. Here the CDR3 reads CASSPPPAAGSPLHF. CDR3 in DNA: TGTGCCAGCAGTCCCCCCCCAGCGGCGGGGTCACCCCTCCACTTT.

This clonotype was seen only a few times. The J gene is TRBJ2-1, the V gene TRBV7-6, with D tentatively TRBD1 (5 bases). Germline V gene lookup returns CDR1 SGHVS and CDR2 FNYEAQ. V lost 1 base, J lost 13 bases, and 14 bases lay in between. The CDR3 extends over 13 amino acids. CDR3 residues: CASSLEEQGVQFF. Here the CDR3 DNA reads TGTGCCAGCAGCTTAGAAGAGCAAGGGGTACAGTTCTTC.

V gene TRBV27 combines with J gene TRBJ2-1; a possible D gene is TRBD1 (6 bases). V lost 4 bases to trimming and J lost 4 bases, with 23 bases between them. Germline V lookup: CDR1 MNHEY, CDR2 SMNVEV (reference sequence). The CDR3 totals 18 residues. The CDR3 nucleotides read TGTGCCAGCAGTTATAATTCCGGGACAACTCCCGGGTACAATGAGCAGTTCTTC. Translated: CASSYNSGTTPGYNEQFF.

Here the CDR3 reads CASSTLGQGGYTF. The DNA for the CDR3 is TGTGCCAGCAGTACCCTAGGACAGGGCGGCTACACCTTC. The chain links TRBV12-3 or TRBV12-4 to TRBJ1-2; 8 bases match TRBD1. This CDR3 has 13 amino acids. Trimming took 5 bases from V and 8 from J; bases not matched to a gene: 7.

This clonotype appeared a single time. The chain couples TRBV2 to TRBJ2-7; D is possibly TRBD2 (6 bases). V dropped 6 bases and J dropped 4 bases, with 10 bases sitting between them. Germline V gene data show CDR1 as SNHLY and CDR2 as FYNNEI. The CDR3 sequence is 12 residues long. The CDR3 nucleotides are TGTGCCAGCAGGGGACTCCCTTACGAGCAGTACTTC. Its protein is CASRGLPYEQYF.

This clonotype has a handful of counts. The chain recombines TRBV20-1 with TRBJ1-1; 7 nucleotides agree with TRBD1. The germline V gene encodes CDR1 DFQATT and CDR2 SNEGSKA (reference sequence). V lost 0 bases to trimming and J lost 3 bases; unmatched junction nucleotides: 4. The CDR3 sequence is 14 residues long. The CDR3 reads CSARDLGQHTEAFF. The DNA for the CDR3 is TGCAGTGCTAGAGATCTGGGACAGCACACTGAAGCTTTCTTT.

This chain connects TRBV4-2 to TRBJ2-1, with 14 positions matching TRBD2. This CDR3 spans 17 amino acids. Germline V gives CDR1 LGHNA, CDR2 YNFKEQ. Unmatched junction bases numbered 13, after V lost 6 bases and J lost 9 bases. The CDR3 DNA sequence: TGTGCCAGCAGTTCGGGCGTGACTAGCGGGAGGGCAGTTGAGCAGTTCTTC. As protein: CASSSGVTSGRAVEQFF.

In this sample, this clonotype turned up a few times. This chain connects TRBV20-1 to TRBJ1-1; D is unresolved. Trimming took off 6 bases at V and 1 base at J, with 15 bases between the two ends. Germline CDR1 and CDR2: DFQATT and SNEGSKA (reference sequence). The CDR3 has 14 residues. CDR3 residues: CSAPRGSQNTEAFF. CDR3 bases: TGCAGTGCCCCCCGGGGTAGCCAGAACACTGAAGCTTTCTTT.

V gene TRBV27 combines with J gene TRBJ1-1; no clear D gene. The CDR3 extends over 13 amino acids. V dropped 6 bases and J dropped 10 bases, with 18 bases sitting between them. Germline values: CDR1 MNHEY, CDR2 SMNVEV (reference sequence). The CDR3 sequence: CASSPGRGVRAFF. The CDR3 coding sequence is TGTGCCAGCAGCCCCGGGCGGGGTGTGAGAGCTTTCTTT.

The chain links TRBV4-2 to TRBJ2-3; D uncertain. Trimming cost V 0 bases and J 2 bases, with 6 bases left between them. The CDR3 sequence is 14 residues long. Germline V gene data show CDR1 as LGHNA and CDR2 as YNFKEQ. This chain's CDR3 is CASSQDDNTDTQYF. CDR3 coding DNA: TGTGCCAGCAGCCAAGATGACAACACAGATACGCAGTATTTT.

This clonotype was detected a few times. V and J are TRBV12-3 or TRBV12-4 and TRBJ2-7, with D perhaps matching TRBD1 (6 bases). The CDR3 has 16 residues. V was clipped by 6 bases and J by 4 bases, with 22 bases between them. Here the CDR3 DNA reads TGTGCCAGCAGAGTGACCAGGGGCAGGGGTAGTTACGAGCAGTACTTC. Encoded protein: CASRVTRGRGSYEQYF.

This clonotype came up once. The gene calls are TRBV2 and TRBJ2-4; 10 nucleotides match TRBD1. Germline loops: CDR1 SNHLY, CDR2 FYNNEI. V lost 6 bases and J lost 8; bases outside the gene matches: 7. The CDR3 runs to 14 residues. The CDR3 protein is CASSGDRGHDIQYF. The CDR3 DNA reads TGTGCCAGCAGCGGAGACAGGGGGCACGACATTCAGTACTTC.

This clonotype was seen more than once but under ten times. The gene calls are TRBV28 and TRBJ1-4; D not resolved. This CDR3 spans 13 amino acids. Germline V gene sequence: CDR1 MDHEN, CDR2 SYDVKM. V lost 3 bases and J 8 bases, leaving 10 bases between the germline ends. The CDR3 here is CASSFRVGEKLFF. The CDR3, as DNA: TGTGCCAGCAGTTTTCGGGTGGGGGAAAAACTGTTTTTT. The full variable domain, its missing parts supplied by reference TRBV28 and TRBJ1-4, is DVKVTQSSRYLVKRTGEKVFLECVQDMDHENMFWYRQDPGLGLRLIYFSYDVKMKEKGDIPEGYSVSREKKERFSLILESASTNQTSMYLCASSFRVGEKLFFGSGTQLSVL.

The table lists this clonotype with a few counts. The rearrangement joins TRBV3-1 to TRBJ2-1; no clear D. Germline V gene lookup returns CDR1 LGHDT and CDR2 YNNKEL (reference sequence). This CDR3 spans 14 amino acids. The V end was cut by 1 base, the J end by 8 bases, with 12 bases between. The CDR3 loop reads CASSQGLGGDEQFF. The CDR3 DNA reads as TGTGCCAGCAGCCAAGGTCTAGGTGGGGATGAGCAGTTCTTC.

The chain has TRBV11-1 and TRBJ1-1, with D unclear. V was shortened by 1 base and J by 4 bases, with 7 bases between the two germline ends. The germline gives CDR1 SGHAT, CDR2 FQDESV (reference sequence). The CDR3 spans 13 residues. CDR3 bases: TGTGCCAGCAGCTTAGTTTTAGGCACTGAAGCTTTCTTT. Translation gives CASSLVLGTEAFF.

This clonotype was recorded a few times. The V call is TRBV10-3, the J call TRBJ2-7; TRBD1 aligns across 8 bases. CDR1 and CDR2 (germline): ENHRY, SYGVKD. The V and J ends lost 6 bases and 0 bases, in that order; junction bases with no gene match: 10. The CDR3 is 16 residues long. The CDR3 spells CAISSTGQASSYEQYF. The CDR3 DNA sequence: TGTGCCATCAGCAGCACGGGACAGGCCAGCTCCTACGAGCAGTACTTC.

This clonotype has a count of ten or more. The chain carries TRBV7-2 and TRBJ2-3, with a possible D match to TRBD2 (6 bases). Germline CDR1 reads SGHTA; CDR2 reads FQGNSA. V dropped 0 bases and J dropped 6 bases, with 7 bases sitting between them. This CDR3 has 13 residues. This CDR3 reads CASSLATRDTQYF. CDR3 DNA: TGTGCCAGCAGCTTAGCGACTAGGGATACGCAGTATTTT. The full variable domain, its missing parts supplied by reference TRBV7-2 and TRBJ2-3, is GAGVSQSPSNKVTEKGKDVELRCDPISGHTALYWYRQSLGQGLEFLIYFQGNSAPDKSGLPSDRFSAERTGGSVSTLTIQRTQQEDSAVYLCASSLATRDTQYFGPGTRLTVL.